The 2 T cell receptor beta chains reported below all come from one sample, sequenced in a study of cytomegalovirus exposure and HLA in healthy donors. The PCR ran on 60 Vbeta and 13 Jbeta primers. The protocol was immunoSEQ multiplex PCR, while the TCRdb copy is restricted to in-frame clones and leaves out a portion. The listing contains around 50,000 clones. The sequencing sample was made of PBMCs. These receptors were collected from a female donor in good health and CMV-seronegative.

The V call is TRBV4-1, the J call TRBJ1-1; TRBD1 might be the D (5 bases). Germline CDR1 and CDR2: MGHRA and YSYEKL. The CDR3 covers 15 residues. V was shortened by 0 bases and J by 2 bases, with 10 bases between the two germline ends. DNA for the CDR3: TGCGCCAGCAGCCAAGATCCGGGACTTAACACTGAAGCTTTCTTT. As protein: CASSQDPGLNTEAFF.

V usage is TRBV4-1 and J usage is TRBJ1-1; the D gene is possibly TRBD1 (5 bases). Germline V gene data show CDR1 as MGHRA and CDR2 as YSYEKL. The CDR3 length is 13 residues. V lost 3 bases, J lost 5 bases, and 10 bases lay in between. The CDR3 loop is CASSHDSSTEAFF. In DNA, the CDR3 is TGCGCCAGCAGCCACGACAGTTCTACTGAAGCTTTCTTT.